Below, 18 T cell receptor beta chains from the same sample are listed, as sequenced in a study of T cell responses to AZD1222 COVID-19 vaccine. Clones were read by immunoSEQ multiplex PCR, and TCRdb kept only the in-frame ones, dropping some. The sample consists of about 140,000 clones, around four fifths of them appearing once. Specimen: peripheral blood, collected on day 0 of AZD1222 vaccination. These receptors all come from an adult in good health.

The chain combines TRBV27 with TRBJ1-5; TRBD1 matches at 10 bases. Germline V gives CDR1 MNHEY, CDR2 SMNVEV (reference sequence). This CDR3 comprises 16 residues. Losses at the gene ends were 4 bases for V and 3 bases for J; bases not matched to a gene: 6. CDR3 loop: CASSSLTGGVNQPQHF. The DNA for the CDR3 is TGTGCCAGCAGTTCCCTGACAGGGGGCGTCAATCAGCCCCAGCATTTT.

This chain links TRBV2 with TRBJ1-1; D unresolved. Germline CDR1 and CDR2: SNHLY and FYNNEI. The CDR3 runs to 17 residues. With 5 bases removed from V and 1 base from J, the gap between germline ends came to 20 bases. Written as DNA, the CDR3 is TGTGCCAGCAGTAGTGCCCCCCCAAGACGGGGGAACACTGAAGCTTTCTTT. Translation gives CASSSAPPRRGNTEAFF.

This clone has a single count. The chain links TRBV20-1 to TRBJ1-1; no reliable D call. This CDR3 spans 11 amino acids. Per the germline V gene, CDR1 is DFQATT and CDR2 is SNEGSKA (reference sequence). The V end was cut by 1 base, the J end by 5 bases, with 5 bases between. In DNA form, the CDR3 reads TGCAGTGCTAGAGGGGAAACTGAAGCTTTCTTT. It encodes CSARGETEAFF.

The chain combines TRBV19 with TRBJ1-3; weak D call: TRBD1 (6 bases). The CDR3 has 14 amino acids. V was trimmed by 7 bases and J by 0 bases, leaving 10 bases between them. The V gene's germline CDR1 is LNHDA and CDR2 SQIVND (reference sequence). This chain's CDR3 is CASTDRSSGNTIYF. CDR3 DNA: TGTGCCAGTACAGACAGGTCCTCTGGAAACACCATATATTTT.

The rearrangement uses TRBV5-1 and TRBJ1-4; TRBD1 aligns across 7 bases. Germline CDR1 and CDR2: SGHRS and YFSETQ. The CDR3 contains 14 residues. The trim removed 4 bases at V and 3 bases at J, leaving 3 bases unmatched. Written as DNA, the CDR3 is TGCGCCAGCAGCGAGGGACAGCCTAATGAAAAACTGTTTTTT. Translation gives CASSEGQPNEKLFF.

The rearrangement joins TRBV28 to TRBJ2-5; D gene unclear. Germline loops: CDR1 MDHEN, CDR2 SYDVKM. Trimming stripped 7 bases from V and 7 bases from J, with 16 bases between. CDR3 length equals 13 residues. CDR3 sequence (DNA): TGTGCCAGCACCCCCGCGAGCGACGGGACCCAGTACTTC. Protein product: CASTPASDGTQYF.

The rearrangement joins TRBV24-1 to TRBJ2-3; perhaps TRBD1 as D (5 bases). The V end lost 5 bases, the J end lost 0 bases, and 14 bases lay between the germline ends. Germline V gene lookup returns CDR1 KGHDR and CDR2 SFDVKD. The CDR3 contains 16 residues. The CDR3 loop is CATSAHRRTSTDTQYF. Written as DNA, the CDR3 is TGTGCCACCAGTGCCCACAGGAGAACTAGCACAGATACGCAGTATTTT.

This sequence joins TRBV5-4 and TRBJ1-2, with unresolved D. CDR1 is SGHNT and CDR2 is YYREEE in the germline V gene (reference sequence). This CDR3 is built from 15 residues. V was pared by 3 bases and J by 8 bases, with 20 bases between. CDR3 sequence reads: CASSSLLAVVRGYTF. As DNA, the CDR3 is TGTGCCAGCAGCTCCCTGTTGGCGGTGGTGCGGGGCTACACCTTC.

The rearrangement uses TRBV6-1 and TRBJ1-2; 9 bases are a match to TRBD1. The V and J ends lost 3 bases and 3 bases, in that order; junction bases with no gene match: 14. CDR1 and CDR2 from the germline V gene are MNHNS and SASEGT. The CDR3 length is 18 residues. CDR3 coding DNA: TGTGCCAGCAGTGACGGTAGTATCGGGACAGGGACTTACTATGGCTACACCTTC. Its translation is CASSDGSIGTGTYYGYTF.

V usage is TRBV24-1 and J usage is TRBJ1-2; possible D gene TRBD1, 5 bases. Germline CDR1 and CDR2: KGHDR and SFDVKD. The CDR3 is made up of 12 amino acids. V lost 9 bases to trimming and J lost 2 bases, with 9 bases between them. The CDR3 sequence is CATAHRNYGYTF. For the CDR3, the DNA is TGTGCCACCGCCCACAGGAACTATGGCTACACCTTC.

The V gene is TRBV18, the J gene TRBJ1-2; 9 bases line up with TRBD1. Germline-derived CDR1 and CDR2 are KGHSH and LQKENI. This CDR3 spans 14 amino acids. V gave up 6 bases and J gave up 2 bases; unmatched junction bases: 4. CDR3 residues: CASSRTGENYGYTF. The CDR3 nucleotides are TGTGCCAGCTCTCGGACAGGGGAAAACTATGGCTACACCTTC.

V gene TRBV19 combines with J gene TRBJ1-5; D remains unclear. Trimming pared 6 bases from V and 1 base from J, leaving 13 bases between. This CDR3 has 15 amino acids. The germline V gene has CDR1 LNHDA and CDR2 SQIVND (reference sequence). CDR3: CASSPLARSNQPQHF. CDR3 in DNA: TGTGCCAGTAGCCCACTTGCCCGGAGCAATCAGCCCCAGCATTTT.

This clone was observed a handful of times. The chain has TRBV1 and TRBJ1-6. TRBV1 is flagged as a pseudogene. This CDR3 has 16 amino acids. The CDR3 DNA follows: TGCACCAGCAGCCCGAGATGGAAGAGTCTCGATTCACCCCTCCACTTT. As protein: CTSSPRWKSLDSPLHF.

This clone came up once. The chain is built from TRBV9 and TRBJ2-5; D perhaps matches TRBD2 (7 bases). Trimming removed 0 bases from V and 5 bases from J, with 11 bases in between. From germline, CDR1 is SGDLS and CDR2 YYNGEE. The CDR3 is 14 residues long. Written as DNA, the CDR3 is TGTGCCAGCAGCGTAGCGGGGGGCGGGGAGACCCAGTACTTC. It codes for CASSVAGGGETQYF.

The chain combines TRBV3-1 (or the pseudogene TRBV3-2) with TRBJ1-2; D might be TRBD1 (5 bases). V dropped 2 bases and J dropped 2 bases, with 9 bases sitting between them. The CDR3 length is 14 residues. CDR1 LGHDT and CDR2 YNNKEL come from the germline V gene (reference sequence). In DNA, the CDR3 is TGTGCCAGCAGCCAATTGGCAGGGAACTATGGCTACACCTTC. It encodes CASSQLAGNYGYTF.

V is TRBV28 and J is TRBJ1-1; D is perhaps TRBD1 (5 bases). The V and J ends lost 4 bases and 3 bases respectively, with 15 bases between them. Germline-derived CDR1 and CDR2 are MDHEN and SYDVKM. The CDR3 runs to 15 residues. The CDR3 spells CASSYAEGRHTEAFF. The CDR3 DNA sequence: TGTGCCAGCAGTTATGCCGAGGGGAGACACACTGAAGCTTTCTTT.

The genes are TRBV6-1 and TRBJ1-6, with D tentatively TRBD1 (5 bases). The CDR3 extends over 15 amino acids. The V and J ends lost 2 bases and 7 bases respectively, with 12 bases between them. Germline V gene lookup returns CDR1 MNHNS and CDR2 SASEGT. The DNA of the CDR3 is TGTGCCAGCAGTGAATCCGGGACGTGGAATTCACCCCTCCACTTT. It is translated as CASSESGTWNSPLHF.

The chain joins TRBV11-2 to TRBJ2-3, with TRBD2 identical over 8 bases. CDR3 length equals 16 residues. Trimming cost V 2 bases and J 4 bases; bases outside gene matches: 8. The germline CDR1 and CDR2 sequences are SGHAT and FQNNGV. The CDR3 sequence is CASSLMPGGQADTQYF. CDR3 coding DNA: TGTGCCAGCAGCTTAATGCCGGGGGGGCAGGCAGATACGCAGTATTTT.